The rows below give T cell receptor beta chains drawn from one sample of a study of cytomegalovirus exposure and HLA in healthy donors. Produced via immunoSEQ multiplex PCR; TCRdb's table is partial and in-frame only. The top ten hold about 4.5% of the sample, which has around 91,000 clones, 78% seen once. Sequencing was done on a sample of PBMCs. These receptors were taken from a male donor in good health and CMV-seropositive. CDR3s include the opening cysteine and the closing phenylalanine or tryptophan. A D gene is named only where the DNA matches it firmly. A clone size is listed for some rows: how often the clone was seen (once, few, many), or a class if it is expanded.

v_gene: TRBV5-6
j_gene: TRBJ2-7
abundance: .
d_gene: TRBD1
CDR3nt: TGTGCCAGCACCGACGACAGGGGGCTGCCCTACGAGCAGTACTTC
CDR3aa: CASTDDRGLPYEQYF

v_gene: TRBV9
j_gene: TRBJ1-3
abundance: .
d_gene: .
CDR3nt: TGTGCCAGCAGCGTAGATGGTTCGAGCTCTGGAAACACCATATATTTT
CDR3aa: CASSVDGSSSGNTIYF

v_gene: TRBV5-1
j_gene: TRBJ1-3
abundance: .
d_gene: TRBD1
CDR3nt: TGCGCCAGCAGCAGATTGACAGGGGGCTCTGGAAACACCATATATTTT
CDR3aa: CASSRLTGGSGNTIYF

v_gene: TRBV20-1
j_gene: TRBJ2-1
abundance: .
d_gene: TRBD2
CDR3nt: TGCAGTGCAGGGACGGGGGGTGAGCAGTTCTTC
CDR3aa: CSAGTGGEQFF

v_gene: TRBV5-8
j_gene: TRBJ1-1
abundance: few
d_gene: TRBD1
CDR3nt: TGTGCCAGCAGCGGCAGGGGGTTGAACACTGAAGCTTTCTTT
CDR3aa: CASSGRGLNTEAFF

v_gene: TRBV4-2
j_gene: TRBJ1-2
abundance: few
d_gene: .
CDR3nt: TGTGCCAGCAGCCGAGGGACTTTAGATGGCTACACCTTC
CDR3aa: CASSRGTLDGYTF

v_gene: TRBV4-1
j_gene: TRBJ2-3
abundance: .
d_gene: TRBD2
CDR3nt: TGCGCCAGCAGCCAGGGACTAGAGGTTGAGTATTTT
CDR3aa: CASSQGLEVEYF

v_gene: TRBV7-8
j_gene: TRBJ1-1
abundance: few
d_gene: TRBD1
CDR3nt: TGTGCCAGCAGTGCTGACAGGGCGAGGGGCCCCCCCCTAACGAACACTGAAGCTTTCTTT
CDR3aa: CASSADRARGPPLTNTEAFF

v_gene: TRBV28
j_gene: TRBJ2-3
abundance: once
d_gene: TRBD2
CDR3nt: TGTGCCAGCAATACTGACTCGGGAGGAGATACGCAGTATTTT
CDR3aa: CASNTDSGGDTQYF

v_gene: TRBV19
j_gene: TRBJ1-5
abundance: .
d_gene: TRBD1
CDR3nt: TGTGCCAGTAGTATAAGGCAGGGGGACTTGGGCAATCAGCCCCAGCATTTT
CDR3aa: CASSIRQGDLGNQPQHF

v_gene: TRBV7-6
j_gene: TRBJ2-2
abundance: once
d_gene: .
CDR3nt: TGTGCCAGCAGCTTTAGTGAGGCTACCGGGGAGCTGTTTTTT
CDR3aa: CASSFSEATGELFF

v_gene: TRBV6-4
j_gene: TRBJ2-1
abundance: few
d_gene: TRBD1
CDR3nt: TGTGCCAGCAGAGGGGACAGGGGTTTGGGTGAGCAGTTCTTC
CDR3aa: CASRGDRGLGEQFF

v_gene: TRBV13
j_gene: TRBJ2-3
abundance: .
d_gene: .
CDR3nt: TGTGCCAGCAGCTTAGCTAGAGATACGCAGTATTTT
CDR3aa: CASSLARDTQYF

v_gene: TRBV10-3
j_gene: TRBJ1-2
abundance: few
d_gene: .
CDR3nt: TGTGCCATCAGTGAGTTCGGGGGTCGGCCGGTTAACTATGGCTACACCTTC
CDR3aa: CAISEFGGRPVNYGYTF

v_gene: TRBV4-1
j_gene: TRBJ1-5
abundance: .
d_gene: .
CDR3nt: TGCGCCAGCAGCCAGGTTGAGGGGGATAGCAATCAGCCCCAGCATTTT
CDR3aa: CASSQVEGDSNQPQHF

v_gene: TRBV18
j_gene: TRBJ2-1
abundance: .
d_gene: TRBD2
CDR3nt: TGTGCCAGCTCGCCAGATCCAGCGGGAGCCAATGAGCAGTTCTTC
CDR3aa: CASSPDPAGANEQFF

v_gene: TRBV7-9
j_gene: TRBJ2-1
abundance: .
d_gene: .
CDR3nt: TGTGCCAGCAGCTTCGGGGGTGAGCAGTTCTTC
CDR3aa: CASSFGGEQFF

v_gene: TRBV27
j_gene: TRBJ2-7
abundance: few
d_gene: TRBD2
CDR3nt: TGTGCCAGCAGTTTAAGCGGGAGCTCCTACGAGCAGTACTTC
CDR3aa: CASSLSGSSYEQYF

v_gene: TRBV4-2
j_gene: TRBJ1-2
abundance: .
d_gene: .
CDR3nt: TGTGCCAGCAGCCAAGAGGGGGGGAACCAGGGTGGCTACACCTTC
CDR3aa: CASSQEGGNQGGYTF

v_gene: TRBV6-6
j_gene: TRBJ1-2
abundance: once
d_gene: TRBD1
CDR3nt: TGTGCCAGCGTCCGGGACAGTAATAACTATGGCTACACCTTC
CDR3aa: CASVRDSNNYGYTF

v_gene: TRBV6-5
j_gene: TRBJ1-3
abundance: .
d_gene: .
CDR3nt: TGTGCCAGCATCCCGGGGGGCTCTGGAAACACCATATATTTT
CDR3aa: CASIPGGSGNTIYF

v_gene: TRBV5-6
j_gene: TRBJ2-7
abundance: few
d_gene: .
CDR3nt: TGTGCCAGCACTATAGCGGAAATCTCCTACGAGCAGTACTTC
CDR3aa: CASTIAEISYEQYF

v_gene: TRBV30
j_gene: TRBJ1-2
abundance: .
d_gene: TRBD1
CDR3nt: TGTGCCTGGAGTGGTGGACAGGGGGCGGTTCTGGGCTATGGCTACACCTTC
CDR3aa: CAWSGGQGAVLGYGYTF

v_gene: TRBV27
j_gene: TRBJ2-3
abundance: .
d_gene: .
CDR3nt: TGTGCCAGCAGTTTAACGAGGGTAGCAGATACGCAGTATTTT
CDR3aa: CASSLTRVADTQYF

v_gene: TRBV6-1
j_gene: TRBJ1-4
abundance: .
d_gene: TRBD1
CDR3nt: TGTGCCAGCAGGACGGGACAGACTAATGAAAAACTGTTTTTT
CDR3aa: CASRTGQTNEKLFF

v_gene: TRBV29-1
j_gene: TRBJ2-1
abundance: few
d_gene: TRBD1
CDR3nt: TGCAGCGCCGGAGGGACAGGGACCTACAATGAGCAGTTCTTC
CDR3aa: CSAGGTGTYNEQFF

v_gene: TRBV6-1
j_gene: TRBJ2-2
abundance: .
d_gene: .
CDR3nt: TGTGCCAGCAGTGAGAATTACCGGACAACTAACACCGGGGAGCTGTTTTTT
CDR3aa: CASSENYRTTNTGELFF

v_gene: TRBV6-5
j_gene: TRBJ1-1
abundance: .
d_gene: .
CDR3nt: TGTGCCAGCAGTTTATCCGACAGGAACACTGAAGCTTTCTTT
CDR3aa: CASSLSDRNTEAFF